This T cell receptor beta chain was documented in a study of T cells after yellow fever vaccination. The wider study: When fractions had low cell numbers, they were prepared with SMART-Seq v4 Ultra Low Input. Study-level results: Among primary-vaccination clones, most reappeared after the booster, at about 95% for CD4 and roughly 90% for CD8. Abundant contaminating clonotypes from the bulk population could appear in FACS-sorted repertoires.

The V end was cut by 3 bases, the J end by 10 bases, with 13 bases between. This CDR3 comprises 13 residues. This clonotype was detected only a few times. Its antigen remains unidentified. Production of TCR cDNA was by 5'RACE template switching, which also added a universal primer site and UMIs. TCRdb re-called the 5' RACE reads through MiXCR, storing one row per CDR3 protein. Seen here are 200,000 to 300,000 distinct CDR3 sequences, approximately 6.7% observed once, and the top ten hold roughly 1%. The source is a man between 25 and 39 years old who received the YFV17D yellow fever vaccine. This material consisted of CD4+ T cells sorted from PBMCs, taken on the day of the yellow fever booster vaccination. This chain links TRBV12-3 or TRBV12-4 with TRBJ2-1; a weak D match, TRBD2 (5 bases). CDR3 loop: CASSFALRGEQFF. DNA for the CDR3: TGTGCCAGCAGTTTTGCGCTCCGAGGGGAGCAGTTCTTC.